The clone carrying this T cell receptor beta chain was found once. As yet, its antigen is unknown. This entry belongs to a study of OX40 agonist ivuxolimab in advanced cancers. In the study overall: An agonistic human IgG2 monoclonal antibody against OX40 (CD134) was given. Cohort: approximately 83% men, mean age 60, aged about 20 to 80.

Germline V gene data show CDR1 as LGHNA and CDR2 as YSLEER. The CDR3 has 18 residues. J gave up 1 base and V 0 bases, and 8 bases lay outside the gene matches. Some clones are missing from TCRdb's copy, which holds only in-frame ones; the method was immunoSEQ multiplex PCR. The table has 85,000 to 100,000 clones, approximately 85% seen once. Study results and caveats: Partial responders dosed at 0.1-3.0 mg/kg displayed clonal expansion ranking among the lowest. No antigen was identified for the clonally expanded peripheral T cells.

The sequencing here drew on CD4+ or CD8+ T cells sorted from blood, taken in a trial of the OX40 agonist ivuxolimab. V gene TRBV4-3 combines with J gene TRBJ2-2; 7 bases are a match to TRBD2. The source is an adult with an advanced solid tumor such as melanoma, head and neck, liver or kidney cancer. In nucleotides, the CDR3 is TGCGCCAGCAGCCAAGATTTAATGGCGGGGGAGAACACCGGGGAGCTGTTTTTT. The encoded protein is CASSQDLMAGENTGELFF.